This T cell receptor beta chain is drawn from a study of T cells after yellow fever vaccination. This clonotype was detected only a few times. TCRdb re-called the 5' RACE reads with MiXCR, one entry per CDR3 protein. The sample includes about 350,000 distinct CDR3 sequences, approximately 13% of them seen just once. The CDR3 is 14 amino acids. Trimming pared 4 bases from V and 6 bases from J, leaving 14 bases between. From germline, CDR1 is LGHDT and CDR2 YNNKEL (reference sequence). The chain recombines TRBV3-1 with TRBJ2-3; no firm D call. This TCR came from a man between 18 and 35 years old who received the YFV17D yellow fever vaccine. The input for sequencing was CD4+ T cells sorted from PBMCs, taken 15 days after the yellow fever booster vaccination. CDR3 DNA sequence: TGTGCCAGCAGCCCATTAGTTTCCGTCGATACGCAGTATTTT. Translation gives CASSPLVSVDTQYF.